The 26 T cell receptor beta chains reported below all come from one sample, sequenced in a study of cytomegalovirus exposure and HLA in healthy donors. PCR amplification relied on 60 Vbeta primers (plus 13 Jbeta primers). TCRdb's copy holds only in-frame clones and misses some; the assay was immunoSEQ multiplex PCR. The sample carries more than 110,000 clones, 60% to 85% recorded once. The material sequenced was PBMCs. The receptors originated from a man aged 25 to 45 in good health and CMV-seronegative.

V and J are TRBV7-2 and TRBJ2-7, with D possibly being TRBD2 (6 bases). CDR1 SGHTA and CDR2 FQGNSA come from the germline V gene. The CDR3 covers 14 residues. Trimming stripped 10 bases from V and 4 bases from J, with 20 bases between. The DNA for the CDR3 is TGTGCCACCGGCAGAGGCGGGGCAGGGTACGAGCAGTACTTC. It translates to CATGRGGAGYEQYF.

The V and J genes are TRBV5-5 and TRBJ2-2, with 7 bases that match TRBD2. CDR1 SGHKS and CDR2 YYEKEE come from the germline V gene (reference sequence). Trimming cost V 4 bases and J 5 bases; bases outside gene matches: 11. The CDR3 loop spans 16 amino acids. CDR3 sequence (DNA): TGTGCCAGCAGCCCCGGGGAGGGGCGGTCTACCGGGGAGCTGTTTTTT. This translates into CASSPGEGRSTGELFF.

V is TRBV5-6 and J is TRBJ2-1; 7 bases agree with TRBD2. The CDR3 loop spans 15 amino acids. CDR1 is SGHDT and CDR2 is YYEEEE in the germline V gene. With V trimmed by 5 bases and J by 6 bases, 11 bases remained unmatched. As DNA, the CDR3 is TGTGCCAGCAGTCCCGGAGGGAGGGCCCTCAATGAGCAGTTCTTC. Protein product: CASSPGGRALNEQFF.

The genes are TRBV4-1 and TRBJ1-1, with 9 bases aligning to TRBD1. CDR1 is MGHRA, CDR2 YSYEKL, per germline. The CDR3 is made up of 17 amino acids. V shed 4 bases and J 0 bases; nucleotides not matched to a gene: 9. CDR3 amino acids: CASSPTGTGPMNTEAFF. The CDR3 DNA reads TGCGCCAGCAGCCCTACCGGGACAGGGCCAATGAACACTGAAGCTTTCTTT.

The chain recombines TRBV28 with TRBJ2-5; perhaps TRBD2 as D (5 bases). The CDR3 is 13 amino acids. The V gene lost 2 bases and the J gene lost 5 bases, with 9 bases spanning the gap. The germline CDR1 and CDR2 sequences are MDHEN and SYDVKM. The CDR3 DNA reads TGTGCCAGCAGTTTACCTAGCTTGGAGACCCAGTACTTC. As protein: CASSLPSLETQYF.

The chain uses TRBV30 and TRBJ2-1; the D is unclear. Germline-derived CDR1 and CDR2 are GTSNPN and SVGIG (reference sequence). This CDR3 comprises 17 residues. V dropped 2 bases and J dropped 1 base, with 18 bases sitting between them. CDR3: CAWSPTGGERSYNEQFF. The CDR3 nucleotides read TGTGCCTGGAGTCCGACGGGTGGCGAGAGGTCCTACAATGAGCAGTTCTTC. The full variable domain, its missing parts supplied by reference TRBV30 and TRBJ2-1, is SQTIHQWPATLVQPVGSPLSLECTVEGTSNPNLYWYRQAAGRGLQLLFYSVGIGQISSEVPQNLSASRPQDRQFILSSKKLLLSDSGFYLCAWSPTGGERSYNEQFFGPGTRLTVL.

The J gene is TRBJ1-3, the V gene TRBV4-1; 11 nucleotides match TRBD1. The J segment lost 2 bases and the V segment lost 5 bases, leaving 8 bases of the junction unmatched. Per the germline V gene, CDR1 is MGHRA and CDR2 is YSYEKL. CDR3 size: 17 residues. The CDR3 DNA reads TGCGCCAGCAGCTTCCTCGGGACAGGGGGAACTGGAAACACCATATATTTT. Amino acids: CASSFLGTGGTGNTIYF.

V and J are TRBV9 and TRBJ2-7; D remains unclear. The CDR3 consists of 14 residues. Between the trimmed V and J ends, which lost 2 bases and 1 base, there was a span of 10 bases. Per germline, CDR1 SGDLS and CDR2 YYNGEE. The CDR3 region has the DNA TGTGCCAGCAGCGTCGCAGCGAATTCCTACGAGCAGTACTTC. Its translation: CASSVAANSYEQYF.

V is TRBV23-1 and J is TRBJ2-5, with 10 bases fitting TRBD2. TRBV23-1 is placed among ORFs of uncertain function. This CDR3 region has 17 residues. V shed 3 bases, J shed 0 bases, and the junction held 7 bases outside the gene matches. The CDR3 DNA sequence: TGCGCCAGCAGTCACCGGCGTAGCGGGAGGTACCAAGAGACCCAGTACTTC. It encodes CASSHRRSGRYQETQYF.

The chain has TRBV11-2 and TRBJ2-2, with D possibly matching TRBD1 (6 bases). This CDR3 spans 15 amino acids. Trimming left V 4 bases short and J 3 bases short, with 12 bases between. Germline-derived CDR1 and CDR2 are SGHAT and FQNNGV. CDR3 in amino acids: CASSSRQVYTGELFF. In nucleotides, the CDR3 is TGTGCCAGCAGCTCCCGACAGGTGTACACCGGGGAGCTGTTTTTT. The whole variable domain, filled in from reference TRBV11-2 and TRBJ2-2, reads EAGVAQSPRYKIIEKRQSVAFWCNPISGHATLYWYQQILGQGPKLLIQFQNNGVVDDSQLPKDRFSAERLKGVDSTLKIQPAKLEDSAVYLCASSSRQVYTGELFFGEGSRLTVL.

The chain links TRBV19 to TRBJ1-2, with D perhaps TRBD1 (6 bases). V lost 3 bases to trimming and J lost 5 bases, with 10 bases between them. This CDR3 is 13 amino acids long. CDR1 is LNHDA, CDR2 SQIVND, per germline (reference sequence). The CDR3 is CASSIWTAYGYTF. CDR3 coding DNA: TGTGCCAGTAGTATCTGGACAGCGTATGGCTACACCTTC. Variable domain in full (rest from reference TRBV19 and TRBJ1-2): DGGITQSPKYLFRKEGQNVTLSCEQNLNHDAMYWYRQDPGQGLRLIYYSQIVNDFQKGDIAEGYSVSREKKESFPLTVTSAQKNPTAFYLCASSIWTAYGYTFGSGTRLTVV.

This clone was counted between two and nine times. V is TRBV27 and J is TRBJ2-4; 8 positions agree with TRBD1. The germline gives CDR1 MNHEY, CDR2 SMNVEV (reference sequence). V shed 3 bases, J shed 7 bases, and the junction held 11 bases outside the gene matches. The CDR3 loop spans 16 amino acids. CDR3 sequence reads: CASSFSTGEIGNIQYF. The CDR3 bases are TGTGCCAGCAGTTTCTCGACAGGGGAAATTGGGAACATTCAGTACTTC.

The chain is built from TRBV29-1 and TRBJ2-3; a possible D gene is TRBD2 (5 bases). Germline CDR1 SQVTM, CDR2 ANQGSEA. This CDR3 spans 12 amino acids. V was cut by 3 bases and J by 8 bases, with 12 bases left in between. The CDR3 DNA reads TGCAGCGTTGACGCCGGGGAAGGTACGCAGTATTTT. Translation: CSVDAGEGTQYF.

The V call is TRBV11-2, the J call TRBJ1-1; D unclear. Germline V gene sequence: CDR1 SGHAT, CDR2 FQNNGV. The CDR3 runs 13 residues. The ends were cut back, 6 bases at V and 0 bases at J, with 8 bases in the middle. The CDR3 nucleotides are TGTGCCAGCAGTTCAACGGTGAACACTGAAGCTTTCTTT. This sequence encodes CASSSTVNTEAFF.

The chain uses TRBV11-1 and TRBJ1-2; maybe TRBD1 (6 bases). The CDR3 consists of 16 residues. From germline, CDR1 is SGHAT and CDR2 FQDESV (reference sequence). Trimming left V 4 bases short and J 6 bases short, with 21 bases between. The DNA for the CDR3 is TGTGCCAGCAGCTCTCGGGGATCCAGGGGCCTCGATGGCTACACCTTC. Its protein product is CASSSRGSRGLDGYTF. The full variable domain, rest sourced from reference TRBV11-1 and TRBJ1-2, is EAEVAQSPRYKITEKSQAVAFWCDPISGHATLYWYRQILGQGPELLVQFQDESVVDDSQLPKDRFSAERLKGVDSTLKIQPAELGDSAMYLCASSSRGSRGLDGYTFGSGTRLTVV.

The rearrangement uses TRBV4-2 and TRBJ1-5, with a weak D call TRBD1 (6 bases). V lost 2 bases and J lost 6, with 14 bases in between. CDR1 and CDR2 (germline): LGHNA, YNFKEQ. CDR3 length equals 15 residues. CDR3 in DNA: TGTGCCAGCAGCCAACGCCAGGGGTGGGGTCAGCCCCAGCATTTT. Its translation: CASSQRQGWGQPQHF.

The chain combines TRBV30 with TRBJ2-7; perhaps TRBD2 as D (6 bases). Germline V gene data show CDR1 as GTSNPN and CDR2 as SVGIG (reference sequence). The length of the CDR3 is 13 residues. V lost 0 bases and J lost 2, with 8 bases in between. The CDR3 loop is CAWSVGRAYEQYF. CDR3 bases: TGTGCCTGGAGTGTCGGGAGAGCCTACGAGCAGTACTTC.

This chain uses TRBV11-3 with TRBJ2-1; a possible D gene is TRBD1 (6 bases). Trimming cost V 4 bases and J 0 bases, with 22 bases left between them. This CDR3 spans 19 amino acids. CDR1 is SGHNT and CDR2 is YENEEA in the germline V gene. DNA for the CDR3: TGTGCCAGCAGCTCATCACCATGGGACACCAGAAACTCCTACAATGAGCAGTTCTTC. It codes for CASSSSPWDTRNSYNEQFF.

The chain joins TRBV25-1 to TRBJ2-2; TRBD1 matches 8 bases. Germline lookup yields CDR1 MGHDK and CDR2 SYGVNS. The CDR3 is 15 amino acids. V was clipped by 3 bases and J by 1 base; unmatched bases: 1. The CDR3 is CASSDGTGNTGELFF. CDR3 DNA: TGTGCCAGCAGTGATGGGACAGGGAACACCGGGGAGCTGTTTTTT. The whole variable domain, filled in from reference TRBV25-1 and TRBJ2-2, reads EADIYQTPRYLVIGTGKKITLECSQTMGHDKMYWYQQDPGMELHLIHYSYGVNSTEKGDLSSESTVSRIRTEHFPLTLESARPSHTSQYLCASSDGTGNTGELFFGEGSRLTVL.

The gene calls are TRBV5-1 and TRBJ2-7; 7 nucleotides align to TRBD2. The CDR3 length is 16 residues. With V trimmed by 3 bases and J by 5 bases, 14 bases remained unmatched. Germline V gene data show CDR1 as SGHRS and CDR2 as YFSETQ. In DNA form, the CDR3 reads TGCGCCAGCAGCTACGTTTCGGCGGGAGCGGGGAACGAGCAGTACTTC. This sequence encodes CASSYVSAGAGNEQYF.

This clone was detected only a few times. The gene calls are TRBV28 and TRBJ1-1, with D unclear. Deletions cut 2 bases from V and 4 bases from J, with 8 bases between. The CDR3 is made up of 13 amino acids. The germline V gene encodes CDR1 MDHEN and CDR2 SYDVKM. The DNA of the CDR3 is TGTGCCAGCAGTTTACCACACGTCACTGAAGCTTTCTTT. Encoded protein: CASSLPHVTEAFF.

The chain is built from TRBV29-1 and TRBJ2-1, with TRBD2 matching 12 bases. This CDR3 spans 15 amino acids. Germline CDR1 is SQVTM and CDR2 is ANQGSEA. V shed 1 base and J 6 bases; nucleotides not matched to a gene: 4. The CDR3 spells CSVEGLAGARNEQFF. Written as DNA, the CDR3 is TGCAGCGTTGAAGGACTAGCGGGAGCGCGCAATGAGCAGTTCTTC.

This clone was detected only a few times. The rearrangement joins TRBV7-3 to TRBJ2-3; TRBD2 is a possible D gene (6 bases). The germline CDR1 and CDR2 sequences are SGHTA and FQGTGA. The V end lost 5 bases, the J end lost 1 base, and 13 bases lay between the germline ends. CDR3 length: 15 residues. The CDR3, as DNA: TGTGCCAGCAGCCTCGCCGGGGGACGCACAGATACGCAGTATTTT. Amino acid sequence: CASSLAGGRTDTQYF.

With respect to this clone: At the DNA level, this CDR3 is encoded by other sequences in the same sample as well. The chain joins TRBV5-1 to TRBJ2-7, with TRBD2 matching 7 bases. Germline CDR1 SGHRS, CDR2 YFSETQ. The CDR3 is 13 amino acids. With V trimmed by 4 bases and J by 6 bases, 7 bases remained unmatched. This chain's CDR3 is CASSQGTGGEQYF. CDR3 nucleotide sequence: TGCGCCAGCAGCCAAGGGACGGGGGGCGAGCAGTACTTC.

The gene calls are TRBV5-1 and TRBJ2-1, with TRBD2 identical over 9 bases. Unmatched junction bases numbered 0, after V lost 8 bases and J lost 0 bases. The CDR3 runs 13 residues. Germline CDR1 and CDR2: SGHRS and YFSETQ. In nucleotides, the CDR3 is TGCGCCAGTAGCGGGAGCTCCTACAATGAGCAGTTCTTC. Translated, it gives CASSGSSYNEQFF.

V is TRBV28 and J is TRBJ2-5; D perhaps matches TRBD1 (5 bases). CDR3 length: 14 amino acids. The germline gives CDR1 MDHEN, CDR2 SYDVKM. V gave up 6 bases and J gave up 4 bases, with 15 bases separating them. The CDR3 here is CASRPQGRSETQYF. The CDR3 DNA sequence: TGTGCCAGCAGGCCCCAGGGAAGGTCAGAGACCCAGTACTTC.